A selection of T cell receptor beta chains follows, all from one sample in a study of spatial heterogeneity in lung cancer. TCRdb re-derived calls from the 5' RACE reads in MiXCR, one entry per CDR3 protein. The data contain about 27,000 distinct CDR3 sequences, about 6.6% of them singletons. The sample in question was lung tumor tissue, obtained at surgery. Receptors were obtained from a male donor with early-stage non-small cell lung cancer. Both conserved end residues are part of each CDR3. The order of the fields is D gene, J gene, V gene, clone size, CDR3 protein, CDR3 DNA. D genes are given only for firm matches. Clone size, where shown, is once, few, many, or a class for clones that have expanded.

D gene: NA; J gene: TRBJ1-6; V gene: TRBV27; clone size: NA; CDR3 protein: CASSLSWGSPLHF; CDR3 DNA: TGTGCCAGCAGTTTATCGTGGGGGTCACCCCTCCACTTT
D gene: TRBD2; J gene: TRBJ2-7; V gene: TRBV5-1; clone size: many; CDR3 protein: CASSAGLAGGSVYEQYF; CDR3 DNA: TGCGCCAGCAGCGCGGGACTAGCGGGGGGCTCGGTCTACGAGCAGTACTTC
D gene: NA; J gene: TRBJ1-2; V gene: TRBV7-2; clone size: many; CDR3 protein: CASSADRYGYTF; CDR3 DNA: TGTGCCAGCAGCGCCGACAGATATGGCTACACCTTC
D gene: NA; J gene: TRBJ2-5; V gene: TRBV7-2; clone size: NA; CDR3 protein: CASSPHTGQETQYF; CDR3 DNA: TGTGCCAGCAGCCCTCACACCGGGCAAGAGACCCAGTACTTC
D gene: NA; J gene: TRBJ2-7; V gene: TRBV10-3; clone size: many; CDR3 protein: CAISSTGRPYEQYF; CDR3 DNA: TGTGCCATCAGTTCGACGGGTCGCCCCTACGAGCAGTACTTC
D gene: NA; J gene: TRBJ2-2; V gene: TRBV4-3; clone size: many; CDR3 protein: CASSQNPYTGELFF; CDR3 DNA: TGCGCCAGCAGCCAAAACCCGTACACCGGGGAGCTGTTTTTT
D gene: NA; J gene: TRBJ1-1; V gene: TRBV6-2/TRBV6-3; clone size: many; CDR3 protein: CASSYHTEAFF; CDR3 DNA: TGTGCCAGCAGTTATCACACTGAAGCTTTCTTT
D gene: TRBD2; J gene: TRBJ2-5; V gene: TRBV2; clone size: NA; CDR3 protein: CASSAGTKETQYF; CDR3 DNA: TGTGCCAGCAGTGCGGGGACTAAAGAGACCCAGTACTTC
D gene: TRBD1; J gene: TRBJ1-1; V gene: TRBV7-2; clone size: medium-sized; CDR3 protein: CASSFRTGGTEAFF; CDR3 DNA: TGTGCCAGCAGCTTTCGGACAGGGGGGACTGAAGCTTTCTTT
D gene: TRBD1; J gene: TRBJ1-2; V gene: TRBV7-9; clone size: many; CDR3 protein: CASSFLPDRDAGYTF; CDR3 DNA: TGTGCCAGCAGCTTTCTCCCGGACAGGGATGCAGGCTACACCTTC
D gene: NA; J gene: TRBJ1-5; V gene: TRBV7-2; clone size: many; CDR3 protein: CASSLQGSSNQPQHF; CDR3 DNA: TGTGCCAGCAGCTTACAAGGGAGTAGCAATCAGCCCCAGCATTTT
D gene: TRBD2; J gene: TRBJ2-3; V gene: TRBV3-1; clone size: many; CDR3 protein: CASSQIAGGTDTQYF; CDR3 DNA: TGTGCCAGCAGCCAAATAGCGGGGGGCACAGATACGCAGTATTTT
D gene: TRBD2; J gene: TRBJ2-7; V gene: TRBV2; clone size: few; CDR3 protein: CASSGIAGAYYEQYF; CDR3 DNA: TGTGCCAGCAGTGGAATAGCGGGGGCGTACTACGAGCAGTACTTC
D gene: TRBD1; J gene: TRBJ2-2; V gene: TRBV10-3; clone size: few; CDR3 protein: CAVSGTGGTGELFF; CDR3 DNA: TGTGCCGTGTCCGGGACAGGGGGCACCGGGGAGCTGTTTTTT
D gene: NA; J gene: TRBJ1-6; V gene: TRBV12-3/TRBV12-4; clone size: many; CDR3 protein: CASSYLQGPSPLHF; CDR3 DNA: TGTGCCAGCAGTTATTTGCAGGGTCCCTCACCCCTCCACTTT
D gene: TRBD2; J gene: TRBJ2-1; V gene: TRBV10-2; clone size: many; CDR3 protein: CASEGTSGGINEQFF; CDR3 DNA: TGCGCCAGCGAAGGGACTAGCGGGGGGATAAATGAGCAGTTCTTC
D gene: NA; J gene: TRBJ1-3; V gene: TRBV7-6; clone size: medium-sized; CDR3 protein: CASSFGSGNTIYF; CDR3 DNA: TGTGCCAGCAGCTTTGGCTCTGGAAACACCATATATTTT
D gene: NA; J gene: TRBJ1-2; V gene: TRBV5-1; clone size: few; CDR3 protein: CASSFTGSNYGYTF; CDR3 DNA: TGCGCCAGCAGCTTTACAGGGAGTAACTATGGCTACACCTTC
D gene: TRBD1; J gene: TRBJ1-3; V gene: TRBV7-2; clone size: medium-sized; CDR3 protein: CASSRVTGHGNTIYF; CDR3 DNA: TGTGCCAGCAGCCGGGTGACAGGGCACGGAAACACCATATATTTT
D gene: NA; J gene: TRBJ2-5; V gene: TRBV11-1; clone size: medium-sized; CDR3 protein: CASSPGSSPPQETQYF; CDR3 DNA: TGTGCCAGCAGCCCAGGAAGCAGTCCACCACAAGAGACCCAGTACTTC